The present TCR beta chain was sequenced within a study of low-dose radiotherapy and immunotherapy resistance in tumors. Both TCRalpha and TCRbeta chains were reverse transcribed with V-gene-specific primers. Over roughly 20 PCR cycles, TCRs were amplified from a constant-region primer and V-primer adapter. TCRdb re-called the reads with MiXCR, one entry per CDR3 protein. The sample contains tens of thousands of distinct CDR3 sequences, about a sixth of which appear only once. Sample time point: before trial treatment. Germline lookup yields CDR1 MDHEN and CDR2 SYDVKM. This CDR3 has 16 residues. V dropped 5 bases and J dropped 6 bases, with 22 bases sitting between them.

The clonotype originates from a male donor with prostate cancer. V and J are TRBV28 and TRBJ1-1; D unresolved. Sequenced material: PBMCs, taken before treatment. The CDR3 DNA reads as TGTGCCAGCAGTACCCCAACGGGCTACCCGAGGGCTGAAGCTTTCTTT. Its translation is CASSTPTGYPRAEAFF.